This T cell receptor beta chain is from a study of blood T cell repertoires in COVID-19. In the study overall: Researchers got acute and convalescent COVID-19 samples from the United States, Italy and Spain. From T cells, B-cell-depleted T cells, or PBMCs came the material, which was cDNA or gDNA.

CDR3 length: 16 amino acids. CDR1 is MGHRA, CDR2 YSYEKL, per germline. V was trimmed by 1 base and J by 2 bases, leaving 14 bases between them. Per the study methods: Amplification of reference gene primers was used by the study to estimate nucleated cell counts. Produced via immunoSEQ multiplex PCR; TCRdb's table is partial and in-frame only. From that table come the V and J calls and clone size; the DNA was used to work out D and trimming. This table holds more than 130,000 clones, about 84% found once. The TCR sequence derives from a woman older than 75 in a cohort sampled during active or convalescent COVID-19. The sequencing input was peripheral blood. The chain couples TRBV4-1 to TRBJ1-1; D is unresolved. The CDR3 DNA is TGCGCCAGCAGCCAAGGGCGCGCGGGTCGTAACACTGAAGCTTTCTTT. Protein: CASSQGRAGRNTEAFF.